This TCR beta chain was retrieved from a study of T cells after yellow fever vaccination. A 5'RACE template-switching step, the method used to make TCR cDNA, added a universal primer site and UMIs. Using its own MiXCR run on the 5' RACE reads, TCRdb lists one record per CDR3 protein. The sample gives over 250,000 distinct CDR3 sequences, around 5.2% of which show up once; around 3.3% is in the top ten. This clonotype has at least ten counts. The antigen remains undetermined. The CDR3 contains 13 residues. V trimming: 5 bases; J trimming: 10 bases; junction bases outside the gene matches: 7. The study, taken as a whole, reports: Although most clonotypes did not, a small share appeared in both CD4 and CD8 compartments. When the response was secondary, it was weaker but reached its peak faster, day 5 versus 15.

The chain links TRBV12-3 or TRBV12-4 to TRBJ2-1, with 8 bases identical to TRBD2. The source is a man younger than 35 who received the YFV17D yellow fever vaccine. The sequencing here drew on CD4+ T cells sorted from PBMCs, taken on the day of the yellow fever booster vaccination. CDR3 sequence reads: CASSAQLAAEQFF. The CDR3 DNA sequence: TGTGCCAGCAGTGCCCAACTAGCGGCGGAGCAGTTCTTC.